There are a few counts of the clone carrying this TCR beta chain. The antigen is undetermined. This entry is derived from a study of OX40 agonist ivuxolimab in advanced cancers. For the study at large: Partial responses were achieved by three patients, one with hepatocellular carcinoma and two with cutaneous melanoma.

Sampling of blood occurred at baseline, cycle 4 day 1, and cycle 7 day 1. Clones were read by immunoSEQ multiplex PCR, and TCRdb kept only the in-frame ones, dropping some. The repertoire consists of some 98,000 clones, with around 90% occurring once and the leading ten covering around 0.3%. Study-wide points: Near-lowest levels of clonal expansion characterized partial responders at 0.1-3.0 mg/kg.

The V end was cut by 8 bases, the J end by 2 bases, with 12 bases between. Germline V CDR1 and CDR2: MNHEY, SVGAGI. The CDR3 contains 13 residues. Sequencing was performed on CD4+ or CD8+ T cells sorted from blood, taken in a trial of the OX40 agonist ivuxolimab. The receptor's source is an adult with an advanced solid tumor such as melanoma, head and neck, liver or kidney cancer. The gene calls are TRBV6-5 and TRBJ1-1, with D perhaps TRBD1 (6 bases). The CDR3: CASARDTNTEAFF. CDR3 in DNA: TGTGCCAGCGCCCGGGACACCAACACTGAAGCTTTCTTT.